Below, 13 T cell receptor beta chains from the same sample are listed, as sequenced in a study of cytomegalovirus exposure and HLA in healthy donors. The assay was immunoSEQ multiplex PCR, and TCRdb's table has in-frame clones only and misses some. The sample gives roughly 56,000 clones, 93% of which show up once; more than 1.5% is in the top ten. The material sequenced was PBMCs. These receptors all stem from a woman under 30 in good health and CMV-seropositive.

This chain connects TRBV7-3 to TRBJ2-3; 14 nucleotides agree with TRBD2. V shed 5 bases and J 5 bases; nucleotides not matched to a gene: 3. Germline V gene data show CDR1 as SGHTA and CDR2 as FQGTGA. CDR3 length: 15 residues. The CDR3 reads CASSPGLAGVDTQYF. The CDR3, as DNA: TGTGCCAGCAGCCCGGGACTAGCGGGGGTAGATACGCAGTATTTT.

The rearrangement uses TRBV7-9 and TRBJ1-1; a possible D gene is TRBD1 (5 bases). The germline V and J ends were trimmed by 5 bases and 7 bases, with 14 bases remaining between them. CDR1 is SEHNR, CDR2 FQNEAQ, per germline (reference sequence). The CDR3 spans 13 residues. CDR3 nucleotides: TGTGCCAGCAGCCCAGTAGGCACAGGTGAAGCTTTCTTT. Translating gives CASSPVGTGEAFF. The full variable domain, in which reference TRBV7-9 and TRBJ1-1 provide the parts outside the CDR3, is DTGVSQNPRHKITKRGQNVTFRCDPISEHNRLYWYRQTLGQGPEFLTYFQNEAQLEKSRLLSDRFSAERPKGSFSTLEIQRTEQGDSAMYLCASSPVGTGEAFFGQGTRLTVV.

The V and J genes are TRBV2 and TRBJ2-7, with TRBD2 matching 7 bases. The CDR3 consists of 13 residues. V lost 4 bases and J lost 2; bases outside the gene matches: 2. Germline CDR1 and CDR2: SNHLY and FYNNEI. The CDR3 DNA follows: TGTGCCAGCAGTGCCAGCGGGGCCTACGAGCAGTACTTC. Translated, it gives CASSASGAYEQYF.

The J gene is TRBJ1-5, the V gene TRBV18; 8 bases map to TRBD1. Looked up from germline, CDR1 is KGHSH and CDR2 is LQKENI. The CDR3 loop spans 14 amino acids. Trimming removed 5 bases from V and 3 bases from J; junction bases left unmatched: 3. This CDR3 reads CASSSQGDNQPQHF. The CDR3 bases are TGTGCCAGCTCATCACAGGGGGACAATCAGCCCCAGCATTTT.

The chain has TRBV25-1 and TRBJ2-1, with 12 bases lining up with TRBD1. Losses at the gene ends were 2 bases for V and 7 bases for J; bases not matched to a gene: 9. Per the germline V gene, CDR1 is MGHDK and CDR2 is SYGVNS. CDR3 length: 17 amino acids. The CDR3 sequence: CASSELGWGQGANEQFF. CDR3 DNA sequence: TGTGCCAGCAGTGAACTGGGGTGGGGACAGGGGGCAAATGAGCAGTTCTTC.

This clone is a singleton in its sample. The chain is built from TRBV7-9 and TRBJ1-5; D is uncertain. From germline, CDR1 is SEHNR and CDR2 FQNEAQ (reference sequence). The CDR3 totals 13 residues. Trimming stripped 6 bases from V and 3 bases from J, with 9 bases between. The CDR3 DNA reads TGTGCCAGCAGGTCAGGCATCAATCAGCCCCAGCATTTT. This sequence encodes CASRSGINQPQHF.

DNA for the CDR3: TGTGCCAGCAGCCCCCATTCACGCCCCGGACAGGGGAGTTATGGCTACACCTTC. Amino acid sequence: CASSPHSRPGQGSYGYTF. The chain joins TRBV9 to TRBJ1-2, with TRBD1 matching over 9 bases. Germline CDR1 reads SGDLS; CDR2 reads YYNGEE. This CDR3 contains 18 residues. The V segment lost 4 bases and the J segment 5 bases; nucleotides outside the gene matches: 18.

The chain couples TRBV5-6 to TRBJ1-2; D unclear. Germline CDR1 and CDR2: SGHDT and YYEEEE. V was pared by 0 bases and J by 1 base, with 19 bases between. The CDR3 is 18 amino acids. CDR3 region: CASSLVSRGILLNYGYTF. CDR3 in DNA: TGTGCCAGCAGCTTGGTCTCTCGGGGTATCTTACTTAACTATGGCTACACCTTC. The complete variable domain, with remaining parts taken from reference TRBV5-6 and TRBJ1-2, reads DAGVTQSPTHLIKTRGQQVTLRCSPKSGHDTVSWYQQALGQGPQFIFQYYEEEERQRGNFPDRFSGHQFPNYSSELNVNALLLGDSALYLCASSLVSRGILLNYGYTFGSGTRLTVV.

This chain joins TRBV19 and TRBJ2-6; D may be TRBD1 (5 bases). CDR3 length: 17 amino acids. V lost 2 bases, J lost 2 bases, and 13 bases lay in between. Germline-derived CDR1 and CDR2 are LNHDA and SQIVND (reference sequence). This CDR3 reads CASSIPGHDPGANVLTF. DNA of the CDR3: TGTGCCAGTAGTATACCAGGGCACGACCCTGGGGCCAACGTCCTGACTTTC.

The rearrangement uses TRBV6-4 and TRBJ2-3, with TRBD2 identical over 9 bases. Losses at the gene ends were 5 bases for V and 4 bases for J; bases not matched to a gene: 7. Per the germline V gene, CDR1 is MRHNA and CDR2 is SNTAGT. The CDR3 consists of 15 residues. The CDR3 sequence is CASSLSAGGPDTQYF. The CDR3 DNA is TGTGCCAGCAGTCTATCGGCGGGGGGGCCAGATACGCAGTATTTT.

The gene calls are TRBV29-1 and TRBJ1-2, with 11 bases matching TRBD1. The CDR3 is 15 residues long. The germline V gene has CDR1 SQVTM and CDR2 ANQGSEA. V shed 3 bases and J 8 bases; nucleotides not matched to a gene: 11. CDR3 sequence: CSVDPGTGGVRGYTF. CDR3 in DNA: TGCAGCGTTGACCCTGGGACAGGGGGAGTTAGAGGCTACACCTTC.

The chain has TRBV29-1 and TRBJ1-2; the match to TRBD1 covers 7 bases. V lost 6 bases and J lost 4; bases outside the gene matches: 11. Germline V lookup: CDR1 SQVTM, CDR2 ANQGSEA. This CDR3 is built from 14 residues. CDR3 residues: CSVAHAGGGYGYTF. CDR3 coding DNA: TGCAGCGTCGCCCATGCAGGGGGAGGCTATGGCTACACCTTC. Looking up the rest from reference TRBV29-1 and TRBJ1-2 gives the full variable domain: SAVISQKPSRDICQRGTSLTIQCQVDSQVTMMFWYRQQPGQSLTLIATANQGSEATYESGFVIDKFPISRPNLTFSTLTVSNMSPEDSSIYLCSVAHAGGGYGYTFGSGTRLTVV.

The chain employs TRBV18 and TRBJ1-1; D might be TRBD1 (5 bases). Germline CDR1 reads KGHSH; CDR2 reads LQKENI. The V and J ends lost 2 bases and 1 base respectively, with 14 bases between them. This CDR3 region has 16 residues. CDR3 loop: CASSPNFGTSNTEAFF. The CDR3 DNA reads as TGTGCCAGCTCACCAAACTTTGGGACTTCGAACACTGAAGCTTTCTTT.